These T cell receptor beta chains were read from a single sample in a study of blood T cell repertoires in COVID-19. The method was immunoSEQ multiplex PCR; TCRdb's version includes in-frame clones alone and lacks a portion of them. The sample includes a few hundred thousand clones, approximately 88% of them seen just once. Material for sequencing was peripheral blood. These receptors originate from a man between 18 and 29 years old who had recovered from COVID-19. CDR3s leave out the opening cysteine and the closing phenylalanine or tryptophan. Size is stated for part of the rows, as once, few or many counts, or as a class when the clone is expanded.

V	size	J	CDR3
TRBV11-2	.	TRBJ2-5	ASSSTQETQY
TRBV5-8	.	TRBJ1-3	ASSLAGRADTIY
TRBV12-3/TRBV12-4	once	TRBJ2-1	ASIYEQF
TRBV7-8	.	TRBJ1-4	ASSPRSGTGYEKLF
TRBV10-3	.	TRBJ1-1	AISGTGGPIVSPEAF
TRBV19	.	TRBJ1-6	ASSIGRDSYNSPLH
TRBV29-1	.	TRBJ1-1	SVEGRAHTEAF
TRBV6-5	.	TRBJ2-5	ASSYPRGGQETQY
TRBV6-5	.	TRBJ2-3	ASSPSGGSDTQY
TRBV29-1	.	TRBJ2-1	SVEGEAGSYNEQF
TRBV7-2	.	TRBJ2-5	ASSFNRGRQETQY
TRBV30	.	TRBJ2-7	AWKNSGSGEQY
TRBV27	.	TRBJ1-1	ASSTDSNLLEAF
TRBV7-3	once	TRBJ1-1	ASKGQGPNTEAF
TRBV19	.	TRBJ2-1	ASTTPAPGYGEQF
TRBV6-2/TRBV6-3	.	TRBJ1-5	ASSYAGTGRLGQPQH